This is a list of T cell receptor beta chains from one sample in a study of cytomegalovirus exposure and HLA in healthy donors. Here immunoSEQ multiplex PCR was the method, and the copy in TCRdb shows in-frame clones only, minus some. The sample holds approximately 61,000 clones, approximately 58% seen once. The sample taken for sequencing was PBMCs. The receptors were sampled from a woman between 45 and 65 years old in good health and CMV-seronegative. Each CDR3 is given with its conserved first and last residue. D genes are given only for firm matches. Size is omitted from some rows. Given values are once, few, many or a class for expanded clones.

NA,TRBJ2-5,TRBV6-6,NA,TGTGCCAGCAGTACAAAAGAGACCCAGTACTTC,CASSTKETQYF
NA,TRBJ1-2,TRBV28,NA,TGTGCCAGCAGTTCGGGCAGGGAAGGTAACTATGGCTACACCTTC,CASSSGREGNYGYTF
NA,TRBJ2-6,TRBV5-5,NA,TGTGCCAGCAGTGGACAGTCTGGGGCCAACGTCCTGACTTTC,CASSGQSGANVLTF
NA,TRBJ2-5,TRBV29-1,TRBD2,TGCAGCGTTGAAGGGACTAGCGGGACGCAAGAGACCCAGTACTTC,CSVEGTSGTQETQYF
NA,TRBJ2-5,TRBV7-9,TRBD1,TGTGCCAGCAGCTTATTCGGACAGGGAGAGACCCAGTACTTC,CASSLFGQGETQYF
NA,TRBJ1-2,TRBV4-2,NA,TGTGCCAGCAGCCAAACCCAGGGGTTGGGCTATGGCTACACCTTC,CASSQTQGLGYGYTF
NA,TRBJ2-3,TRBV7-3,TRBD2,TGTGCCAGCAGCTTATTCCCCGCTGGACTAGCGGGATCCACAGATACGCAGTATTTT,CASSLFPAGLAGSTDTQYF
few,TRBJ2-2,TRBV5-1,TRBD1,TGCGCCAGCAGCTTTCCGGGACAGGCCCCCGTGGGCGGGGAGCTGTTTTTT,CASSFPGQAPVGGELFF
NA,TRBJ1-2,TRBV4-3,TRBD1,TGCGCCAGCAGCAGGTACGGGACAGGGGATAACTATGGCTACACCTTC,CASSRYGTGDNYGYTF
NA,TRBJ1-4,TRBV5-1,TRBD1,TGCGCCAGCAGCGTAGGATTCACCAGGGGGGAAAAACTGTTTTTT,CASSVGFTRGEKLFF
once,TRBJ2-7,TRBV7-2,NA,TGTGCCAGCAGCGCGGGACAGCCGCCTACGAGGCAGTACTTC,CASSAGQPPTRQYF
few,TRBJ1-1,TRBV7-2,TRBD1,TGTGCCAGCAGCTTAGCGGCAGGGGGGCGGTGGACTTATGAAGCTTTCTTT,CASSLAAGGRWTYEAFF
NA,TRBJ1-4,TRBV7-9,NA,TGTGCCAGCAGCCTTCGTTCGGACAGAACTAATGAAAAACTGTTTTTT,CASSLRSDRTNEKLFF
few,TRBJ2-7,TRBV10-3,TRBD1,TGTGCCATCAGTGAAGGGACAGGGGGCTACGAGCAGTACTTC,CAISEGTGGYEQYF
NA,TRBJ2-1,TRBV4-1,NA,TGCGCCAGCAGCCAAGAACGGCGGGCCGGAAACAATGAGCAGTTCTTC,CASSQERRAGNNEQFF
NA,TRBJ2-1,TRBV7-2,TRBD1,TGTGCCAGCAGCTTAGGACAGGGGGTTATCAATGAGCAGTTCTTC,CASSLGQGVINEQFF
NA,TRBJ1-2,TRBV7-9,NA,TGTGCCAGCAGCTTACGGCGGGTGGGCTATGGCTACACCTTC,CASSLRRVGYGYTF
NA,TRBJ1-1,TRBV7-9,NA,TGTGCCAGCAGCAGACCGGGGTCGGAAGCTTTCTTT,CASSRPGSEAFF
few,TRBJ1-3,TRBV7-2,TRBD1,TGTGCCAGCAGCAAACGGACAGGGGACTCTGGAAACACCATATATTTT,CASSKRTGDSGNTIYF
NA,TRBJ2-5,TRBV18,TRBD2,TGTGCCAGCTCACCACAAAGCGGGAGGCCGGCTGAGACCCAGTACTTC,CASSPQSGRPAETQYF
few,TRBJ1-1,TRBV5-8,NA,TGTGCCAGCAGCTTGTCCGAGATGAACACTGAAGCTTTCTTT,CASSLSEMNTEAFF
NA,TRBJ2-1,TRBV7-2,TRBD2,TGTGCCAGCAGCTTAGCTAGCGGGACTTACAATGAGCAGTTCTTC,CASSLASGTYNEQFF
NA,TRBJ2-7,TRBV6-5,NA,TGTGCCAGCAGTTACTCCTATGACAGCAGCCTATACGAGCAGTACTTC,CASSYSYDSSLYEQYF
NA,TRBJ2-1,TRBV5-4,NA,TGTGCCAGCAGCTCCTTATTAACCCCCTCGGGGGGCGGTGAGCAGTTCTTC,CASSSLLTPSGGGEQFF
NA,TRBJ2-7,TRBV5-1,TRBD1,TGCGCCAGCAGCTTAGACAGGGCTTCCTACGAGCAGTACTTC,CASSLDRASYEQYF
NA,TRBJ1-2,TRBV27,TRBD1,TGTGCCAGCAGTCCGCGGACAGGTACTAACTATGGCTACACCTTC,CASSPRTGTNYGYTF
NA,TRBJ2-2,TRBV9,NA,TGTGCCAGCAGCGTAGACAGGTTTTACACCGGGGAGCTGTTTTTT,CASSVDRFYTGELFF
NA,TRBJ2-1,TRBV25-1,NA,TGTGCCAGCAGTGAATCTGGGCAGCCACCTTTCTTC,CASSESGQPPFF
once,TRBJ1-2,TRBV10-2,NA,TGCGCCAGCAGTGAGAGGGACACCTGGACGGAAGGCTACACCTTC,CASSERDTWTEGYTF
NA,TRBJ2-7,TRBV7-8,NA,TGTGCCAGCAGCTCAAGGGGGTACGAGCAGTACTTC,CASSSRGYEQYF
NA,TRBJ2-3,TRBV4-1,TRBD2,TGCGCCAGCAGCCAAGACGGGGGACTAGCGGGAGATCCAGATACGCAGTATTTT,CASSQDGGLAGDPDTQYF
NA,TRBJ1-1,TRBV27,NA,TGTGCCAGCAGTAGACAGGATCTGAACACTGAAGCTTTCTTT,CASSRQDLNTEAFF
few,TRBJ2-3,TRBV2,NA,TGTGCCAGCAGGGACGACTATGGCACAGATACGCAGTATTTT,CASRDDYGTDTQYF
NA,TRBJ2-1,TRBV5-1,TRBD2,TGCGCCAGCAGCTTGGGACGGGCTAGCGGGAACGATGAGCAGTTCTTC,CASSLGRASGNDEQFF
NA,TRBJ1-5,TRBV7-6,NA,TGTGCCAGCAGCTTATGGCCCAATCAGCCCCAGCATTTT,CASSLWPNQPQHF
NA,TRBJ1-3,TRBV5-8,NA,TGTGCCAGCAGCCCCCGGGTGGGCTCTGGAAACACCATATATTTT,CASSPRVGSGNTIYF
NA,TRBJ2-7,TRBV10-3,TRBD2,TGTGCCATCAGTTCGGGACTAGCGGCTTCCTACGAGCAGTACTTC,CAISSGLAASYEQYF
NA,TRBJ2-5,TRBV5-1,TRBD2,TGCGCCAGCAGCTTGGAACTAGCGGGAGAAGAGACCCAGTACTTC,CASSLELAGEETQYF
once,TRBJ2-5,TRBV19,TRBD1,TGTGCCAGTAGTCTCTGGCCCCCGGGACAGCCTCAAGAGACCCAGTACTTC,CASSLWPPGQPQETQYF
few,TRBJ1-1,TRBV2,TRBD1,TGTGCCACCATCATAGACAAGGCAGGGGGCACTGAAGCTTTCTTT,CATIIDKAGGTEAFF